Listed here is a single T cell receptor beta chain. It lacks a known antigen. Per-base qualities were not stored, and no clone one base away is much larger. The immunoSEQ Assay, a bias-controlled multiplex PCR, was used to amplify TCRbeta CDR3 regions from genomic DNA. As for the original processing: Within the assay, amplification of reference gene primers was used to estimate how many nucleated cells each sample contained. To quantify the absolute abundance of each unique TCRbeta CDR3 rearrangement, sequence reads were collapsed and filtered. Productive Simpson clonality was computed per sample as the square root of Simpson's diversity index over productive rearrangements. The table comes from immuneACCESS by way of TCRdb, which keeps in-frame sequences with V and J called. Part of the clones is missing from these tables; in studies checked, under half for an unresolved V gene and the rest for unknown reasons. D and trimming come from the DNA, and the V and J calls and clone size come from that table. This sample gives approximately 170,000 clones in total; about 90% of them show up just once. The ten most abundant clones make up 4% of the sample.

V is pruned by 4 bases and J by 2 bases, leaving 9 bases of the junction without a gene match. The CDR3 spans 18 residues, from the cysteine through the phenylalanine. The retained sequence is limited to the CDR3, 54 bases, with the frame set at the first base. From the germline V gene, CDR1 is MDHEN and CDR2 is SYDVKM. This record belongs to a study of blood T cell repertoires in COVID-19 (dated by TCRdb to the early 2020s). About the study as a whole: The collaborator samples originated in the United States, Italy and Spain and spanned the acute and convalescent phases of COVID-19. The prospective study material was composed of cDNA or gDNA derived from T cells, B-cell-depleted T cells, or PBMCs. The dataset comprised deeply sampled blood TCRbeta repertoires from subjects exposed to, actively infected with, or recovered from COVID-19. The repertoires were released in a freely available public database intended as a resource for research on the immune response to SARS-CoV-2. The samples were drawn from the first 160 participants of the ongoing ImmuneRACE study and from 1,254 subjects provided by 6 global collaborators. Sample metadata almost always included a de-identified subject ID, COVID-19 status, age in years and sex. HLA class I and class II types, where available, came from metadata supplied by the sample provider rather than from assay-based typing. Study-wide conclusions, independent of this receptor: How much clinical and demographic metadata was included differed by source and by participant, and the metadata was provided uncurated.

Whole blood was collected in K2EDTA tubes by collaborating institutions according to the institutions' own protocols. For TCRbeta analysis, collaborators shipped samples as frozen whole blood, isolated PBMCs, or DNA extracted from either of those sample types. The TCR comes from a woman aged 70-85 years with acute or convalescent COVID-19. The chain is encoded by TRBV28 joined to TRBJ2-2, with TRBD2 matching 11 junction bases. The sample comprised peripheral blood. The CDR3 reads CASSYPFGTSGNTGELFF. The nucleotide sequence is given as TGTGCCAGCAGTTACCCATTCGGGACTAGCGGTAACACCGGGGAGCTGTTTTTT.